This TCR beta chain was captured in a study of blood T cell repertoires in COVID-19 (TCRdb year 2020). For context, the study as a whole: Collaborator samples came from the United States, Italy and Spain and covered acute and convalescent phases of COVID-19. Subjects who had been exposed to COVID-19, were actively infected with it, or had recovered from it provided the deeply sampled blood TCRbeta repertoires that made up the dataset. The repertoires were released in a freely available public database meant as a resource for research on the immune response to SARS-CoV-2. Nearly every sample came with metadata listing a de-identified subject ID, COVID-19 status, age in years and sex. The prospective study material was composed of cDNA or gDNA derived from T cells, B-cell-depleted T cells, or PBMCs. Where available, HLA class I and class II types were obtained from metadata supplied by the sample provider rather than from assay-based typing. The samples were drawn from the first 160 participants of the ongoing ImmuneRACE study and from 1,200 or so subjects provided by 6 global collaborators.

Turning to this clone: No antigen is known for it. The input lacks base qualities; no much larger clone sits a single base away.

The V and J ends are trimmed by 3 bases and 10 bases, leaving 13 bases between them. CDR1 and CDR2 (MNHNS, SASEGT) derive from the germline V gene. Including cysteine and phenylalanine, the CDR3 has 13 amino acids. Only the CDR3 region is kept as DNA, spanning 39 bases read in frame from base 1. Overall study results and their limits: The amount of clinical and demographic metadata varied by source and participant and was provided uncurated.

The collaborating institutions used their own protocols to collect whole blood in K2EDTA tubes. For TCRbeta analysis, collaborator samples were shipped as frozen whole blood, as isolated PBMCs, or as DNA extracted from either sample type. TCRbeta CDR3 regions were amplified from genomic DNA using the immunoSEQ Assay, a bias-controlled multiplex PCR. The source study handled its data this way. Nucleated cell counts per sample were estimated from amplification of reference gene primers within the assay. Sequence reads were collapsed and filtered to measure the absolute abundance of every unique TCRbeta CDR3 rearrangement. For each sample, productive Simpson clonality was calculated as the square root of Simpson's diversity index over productive rearrangements. As stored in TCRdb, this immuneACCESS dataset retains in-frame rearrangements with V and J assigned. A fraction of the clones does not appear; measured against another copy, unresolved V genes explain less than half of the discrepancy, and the remainder lacks a known reason. That table gives V, J and clone size, and the DNA gave D and trimming. The sample profile shows about 110,000 clones; 75% to 90% of them were found once. Of the sample, under 6% is held by the ten largest clones.

This chain is built from TRBV6-1 and TRBJ2-1; a confident D gene designation cannot be given. Material for sequencing was peripheral blood. The receptor's source is a woman in her forties or fifties with acute or convalescent COVID-19. The CDR3 is CASSEVPVGEQFF. The DNA reads as follows: TGTGCCAGCAGTGAGGTCCCGGTGGGCGAGCAGTTCTTC.